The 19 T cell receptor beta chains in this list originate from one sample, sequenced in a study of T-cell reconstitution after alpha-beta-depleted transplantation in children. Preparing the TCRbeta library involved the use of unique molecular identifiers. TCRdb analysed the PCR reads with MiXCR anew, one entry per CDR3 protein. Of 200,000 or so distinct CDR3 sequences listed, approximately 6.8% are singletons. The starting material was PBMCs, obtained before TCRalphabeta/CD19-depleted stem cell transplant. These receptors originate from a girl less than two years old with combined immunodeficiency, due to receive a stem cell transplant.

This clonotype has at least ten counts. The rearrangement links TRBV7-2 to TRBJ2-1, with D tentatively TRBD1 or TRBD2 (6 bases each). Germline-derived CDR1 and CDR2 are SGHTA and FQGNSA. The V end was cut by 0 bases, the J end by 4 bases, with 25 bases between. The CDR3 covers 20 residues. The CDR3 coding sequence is TGTGCCAGCAGCTTAGCGTGGGGATTTGAGGGGGGACCTGTTTACAATGAGCAGTTCTTC. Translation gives CASSLAWGFEGGPVYNEQFF.

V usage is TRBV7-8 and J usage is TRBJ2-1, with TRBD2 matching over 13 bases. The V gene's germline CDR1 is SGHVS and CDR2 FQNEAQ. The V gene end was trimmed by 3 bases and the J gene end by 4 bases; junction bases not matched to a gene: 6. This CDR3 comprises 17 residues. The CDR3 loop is CASSFRLAGGIYNEQFF. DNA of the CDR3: TGTGCCAGCAGCTTCCGACTAGCGGGGGGAATATACAATGAGCAGTTCTTC.

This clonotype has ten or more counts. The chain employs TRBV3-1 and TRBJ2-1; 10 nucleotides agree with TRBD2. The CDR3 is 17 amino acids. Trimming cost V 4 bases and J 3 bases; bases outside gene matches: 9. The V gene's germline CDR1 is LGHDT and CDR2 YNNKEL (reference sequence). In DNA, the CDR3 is TGTGCCAGCAGCCGTGACCTAGCGGGGGCCAACTACAATGAGCAGTTCTTC. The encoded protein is CASSRDLAGANYNEQFF.

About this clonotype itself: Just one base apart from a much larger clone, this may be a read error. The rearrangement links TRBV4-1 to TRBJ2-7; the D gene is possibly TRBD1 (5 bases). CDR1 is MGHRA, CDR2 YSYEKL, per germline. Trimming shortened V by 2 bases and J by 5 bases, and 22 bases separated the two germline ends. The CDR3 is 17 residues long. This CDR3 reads CASSQRKGSLEDHEQYF. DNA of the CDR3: TGCGCCAGCAGCCAACGAAAGGGGTCCTTAGAGGACCACGAGCAGTACTTC.

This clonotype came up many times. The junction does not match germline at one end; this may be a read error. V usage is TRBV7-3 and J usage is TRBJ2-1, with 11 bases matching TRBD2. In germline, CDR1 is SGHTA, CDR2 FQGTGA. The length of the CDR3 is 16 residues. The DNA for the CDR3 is TGTTCCAGCAGCCCGATAGCGGGAGGGGCCTACAATGAGCAGTTCTTC. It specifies CSSSPIAGGAYNEQFF.

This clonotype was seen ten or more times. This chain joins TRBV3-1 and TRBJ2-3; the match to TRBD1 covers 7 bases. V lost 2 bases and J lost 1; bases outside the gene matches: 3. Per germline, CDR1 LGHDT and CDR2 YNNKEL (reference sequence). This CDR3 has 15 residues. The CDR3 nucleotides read TGTGCCAGCAGCCAACAGGGGGACGGCACAGATACGCAGTATTTT. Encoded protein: CASSQQGDGTDTQYF.

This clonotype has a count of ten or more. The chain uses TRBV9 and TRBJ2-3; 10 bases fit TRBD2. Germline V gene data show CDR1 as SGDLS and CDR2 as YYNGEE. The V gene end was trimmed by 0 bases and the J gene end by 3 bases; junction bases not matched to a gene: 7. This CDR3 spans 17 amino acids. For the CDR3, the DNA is TGTGCCAGCAGCGTAGTTTCTAGCGGGGGTTGGACAGATACGCAGTATTTT. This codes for CASSVVSSGGWTDTQYF.

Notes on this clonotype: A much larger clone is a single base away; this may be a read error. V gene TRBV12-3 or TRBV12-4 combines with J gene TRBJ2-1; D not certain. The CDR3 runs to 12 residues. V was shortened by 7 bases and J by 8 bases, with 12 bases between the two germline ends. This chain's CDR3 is CASKSRLYEQFF. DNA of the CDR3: TGTGCCAGCAAATCTCGTCTCTATGAGCAGTTCTTC.

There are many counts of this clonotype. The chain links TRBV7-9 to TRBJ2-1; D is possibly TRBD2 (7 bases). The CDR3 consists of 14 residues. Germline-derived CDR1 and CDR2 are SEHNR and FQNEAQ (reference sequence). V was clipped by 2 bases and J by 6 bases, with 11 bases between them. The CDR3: CASSLTGGLNEQFF. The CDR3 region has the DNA TGTGCCAGCAGCTTAACGGGGGGCCTCAATGAGCAGTTCTTC.

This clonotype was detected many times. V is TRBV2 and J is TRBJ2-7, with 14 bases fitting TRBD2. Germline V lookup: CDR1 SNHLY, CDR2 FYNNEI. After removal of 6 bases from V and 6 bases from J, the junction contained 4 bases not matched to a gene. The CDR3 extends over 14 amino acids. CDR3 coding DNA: TGTGCCAGCAGCAGGACTAGCGGGAGGTCCGAGCAGTACTTC. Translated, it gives CASSRTSGRSEQYF.

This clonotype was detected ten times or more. DNA of the CDR3: TGCAGCGTTGTAGGGGCGGGAGGGCCCTCCTACAATGAGCAGTTCTTC. As protein: CSVVGAGGPSYNEQFF. This rearrangement joins TRBV29-1 to TRBJ2-1, with 9 bases fitting TRBD2. Per the germline V gene, CDR1 is SQVTM and CDR2 is ANQGSEA. V was pared by 4 bases and J by 0 bases, with 7 bases of the junction left unmatched. The CDR3 is 16 amino acids.

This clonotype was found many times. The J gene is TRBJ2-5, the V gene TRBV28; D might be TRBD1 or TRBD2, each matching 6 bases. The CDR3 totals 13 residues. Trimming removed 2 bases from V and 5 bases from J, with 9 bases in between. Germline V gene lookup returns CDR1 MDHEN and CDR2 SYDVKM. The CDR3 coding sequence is TGTGCCAGCAGTTTAATAGGGGGGGAGACCCAGTACTTC. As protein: CASSLIGGETQYF. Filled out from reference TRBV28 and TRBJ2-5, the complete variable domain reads DVKVTQSSRYLVKRTGEKVFLECVQDMDHENMFWYRQDPGLGLRLIYFSYDVKMKEKGDIPEGYSVSREKKERFSLILESASTNQTSMYLCASSLIGGETQYFGPGTRLLVL.

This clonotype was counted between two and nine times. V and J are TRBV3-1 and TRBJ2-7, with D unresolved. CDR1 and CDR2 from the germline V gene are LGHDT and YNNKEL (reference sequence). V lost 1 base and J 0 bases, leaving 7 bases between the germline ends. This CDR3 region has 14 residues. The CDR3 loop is CASSQVDLSYEQYF. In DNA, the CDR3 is TGTGCCAGCAGCCAAGTGGACCTCTCCTACGAGCAGTACTTC.

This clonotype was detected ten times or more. The CDR3 reads CASTPGGGPHQETQYF. The CDR3, as DNA: TGTGCCAGCACCCCGGGAGGTGGGCCACACCAAGAGACCCAGTACTTC. V gene TRBV12-3 or TRBV12-4 combines with J gene TRBJ2-5, with 7 bases that match TRBD2. The CDR3 length is 16 residues. Unmatched junction bases numbered 11, after V lost 7 bases and J lost 0 bases.

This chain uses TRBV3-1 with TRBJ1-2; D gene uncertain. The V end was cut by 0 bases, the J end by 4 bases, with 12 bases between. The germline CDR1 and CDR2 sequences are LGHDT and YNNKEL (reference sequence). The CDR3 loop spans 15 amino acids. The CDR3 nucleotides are TGTGCCAGCAGCCAAGATTGGGAACTGCCCTATGGCTACACCTTC. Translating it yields CASSQDWELPYGYTF.

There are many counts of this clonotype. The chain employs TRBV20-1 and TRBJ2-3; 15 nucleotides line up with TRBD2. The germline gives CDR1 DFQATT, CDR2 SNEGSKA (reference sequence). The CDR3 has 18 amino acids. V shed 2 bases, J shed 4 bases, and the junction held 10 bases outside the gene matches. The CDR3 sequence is CSARPGLAGGPVADTQYF. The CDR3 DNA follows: TGCAGTGCTAGACCCGGACTAGCGGGAGGGCCGGTGGCAGATACGCAGTATTTT.

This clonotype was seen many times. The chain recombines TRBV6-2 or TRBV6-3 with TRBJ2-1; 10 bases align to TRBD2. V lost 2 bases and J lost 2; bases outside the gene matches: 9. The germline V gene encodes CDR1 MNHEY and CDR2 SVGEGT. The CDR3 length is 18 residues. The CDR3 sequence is CASSYPPLAGSPYNEQFF. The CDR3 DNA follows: TGTGCCAGCAGTTACCCCCCACTAGCGGGAAGCCCCTACAATGAGCAGTTCTTC.

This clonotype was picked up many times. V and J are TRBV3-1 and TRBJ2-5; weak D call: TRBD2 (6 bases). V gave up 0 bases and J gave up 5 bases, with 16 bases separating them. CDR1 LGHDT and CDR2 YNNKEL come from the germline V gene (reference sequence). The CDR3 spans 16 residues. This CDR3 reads CASSQEAAGMIETQYF. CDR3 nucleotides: TGTGCCAGCAGCCAAGAAGCCGCGGGGATGATCGAGACCCAGTACTTC.

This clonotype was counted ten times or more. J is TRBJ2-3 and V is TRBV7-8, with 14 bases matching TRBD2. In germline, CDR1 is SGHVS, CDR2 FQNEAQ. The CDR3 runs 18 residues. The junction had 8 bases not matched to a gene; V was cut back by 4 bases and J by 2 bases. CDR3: CASSWRLAGGPLTDTQYF. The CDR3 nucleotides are TGTGCCAGCAGCTGGCGACTAGCGGGGGGGCCCCTCACAGATACGCAGTATTTT.